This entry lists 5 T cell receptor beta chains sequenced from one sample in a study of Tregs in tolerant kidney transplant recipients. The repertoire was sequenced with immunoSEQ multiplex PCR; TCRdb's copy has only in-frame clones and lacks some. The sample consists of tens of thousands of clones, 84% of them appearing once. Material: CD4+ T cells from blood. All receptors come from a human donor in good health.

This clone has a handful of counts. Written as DNA, the CDR3 is TGTGCCAGCAGCCACACAGGGACAAGCAACACTGAAGCTTTCTTT. As protein: CASSHTGTSNTEAFF. The V gene is TRBV14, the J gene TRBJ1-1, with D perhaps TRBD1 (6 bases). The CDR3 length is 15 residues. The germline V gene encodes CDR1 SGHDN and CDR2 FVKESK. The V end was cut by 3 bases, the J end by 2 bases, with 13 bases between.

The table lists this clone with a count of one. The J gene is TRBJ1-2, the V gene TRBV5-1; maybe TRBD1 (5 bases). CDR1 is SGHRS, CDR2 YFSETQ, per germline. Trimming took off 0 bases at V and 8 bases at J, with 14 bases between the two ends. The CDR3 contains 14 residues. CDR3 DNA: TGCGCCAGCAGCTTGGAGGCCGGGGCTGAGGGCTACACCTTC. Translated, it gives CASSLEAGAEGYTF.

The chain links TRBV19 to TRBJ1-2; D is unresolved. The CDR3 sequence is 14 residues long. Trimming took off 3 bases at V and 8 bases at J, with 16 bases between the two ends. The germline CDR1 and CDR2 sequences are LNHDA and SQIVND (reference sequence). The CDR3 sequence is CASSMVLSFRGYTF. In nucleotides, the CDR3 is TGTGCCAGTAGTATGGTGCTCAGCTTTCGGGGCTACACCTTC.

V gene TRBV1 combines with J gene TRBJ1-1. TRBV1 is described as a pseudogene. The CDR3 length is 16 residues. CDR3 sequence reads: CTSSQGGGDRNTEAFF. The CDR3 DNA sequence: TGCACCAGCAGCCAAGGGGGAGGGGACAGGAACACTGAAGCTTTCTTT.

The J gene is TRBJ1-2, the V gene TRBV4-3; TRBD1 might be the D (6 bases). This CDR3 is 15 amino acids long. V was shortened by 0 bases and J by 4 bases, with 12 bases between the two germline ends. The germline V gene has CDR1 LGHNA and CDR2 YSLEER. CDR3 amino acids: CASSQEGGLSYGYTF. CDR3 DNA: TGCGCCAGCAGCCAAGAGGGGGGCTTGTCCTATGGCTACACCTTC.